The 30 T cell receptor beta chains reported below all come from one sample, sequenced in a study of CD8 T cells in Susac syndrome (dated by TCRdb to the late 2010s). The method behind the library was the immunoSEQ multiplex PCR assay. RNA was extracted using the RNeasy kit, and 0.5 to 1 microgram was reverse transcribed with random hexamers. TCRdb ran its own pipeline on the public reads, namely fastp trimming at Q25 and MiXCR clone calling, and kept in-frame beta chains. Rows matching on CDR3 protein sequence are summarized as one entry with the most common DNA and genes. The sample contains 85,000 to 90,000 distinct CDR3 sequences, approximately 92% of them found a single time. The top ten clones comprise about 0.32% of the sample. Sequences were obtained from CD8+ T cells from PBMCs. The receptors stem from a human donor in good health.

V usage is TRBV2 and J usage is TRBJ2-3; D call uncertain. V gave up 4 bases and J gave up 8 bases, with 19 bases separating them. Germline V gene data show CDR1 as SNHLY and CDR2 as FYNNEI. The CDR3 is made up of 15 amino acids. The CDR3 loop is CASSARDREMGTQYF. CDR3 bases: TGTGCCAGCAGTGCTAGGGATAGGGAAATGGGTACGCAGTATTTT. The full variable domain, its missing parts supplied by reference TRBV2 and TRBJ2-3, is EPEVTQTPSHQVTQMGQEVILRCVPISNHLYFYWYRQILGQKVEFLVSFYNNEISEKSEIFDDQFSVERPDGSNFTLKIRSTKLEDSAMYFCASSARDREMGTQYFGPGTRLTVL.

V gene TRBV3-1 combines with J gene TRBJ2-2; a possible D gene is TRBD2 (7 bases). Trimming took 0 bases from V and 7 from J, leaving 12 bases between them. This CDR3 has 15 amino acids. Germline V gives CDR1 LGHDT, CDR2 YNNKEL (reference sequence). CDR3 sequence reads: CASSQEQGGHGELFF. The CDR3 DNA reads TGTGCCAGCAGCCAAGAACAGGGAGGGCACGGGGAGCTGTTTTTT.

This clonotype occurred once. The chain employs TRBV11-2 and TRBJ2-6; 11 bases agree with TRBD2. Germline CDR1 and CDR2: SGHAT and FQNNGV. CDR3 length: 19 amino acids. Germline trimming cut 0 bases from V and 0 bases from J; bases unmatched to any gene: 4. CDR3: CASSLDMGLADSGANVLTF. CDR3 nucleotides: TGTGCCAGCAGCTTAGATATGGGACTAGCGGACTCTGGGGCCAACGTCCTGACTTTC.

The chain has TRBV5-1 and TRBJ2-7, with TRBD2 identical over 7 bases. CDR1 and CDR2 from the germline V gene are SGHRS and YFSETQ. The V gene end was trimmed by 4 bases and the J gene end by 3 bases; junction bases not matched to a gene: 4. This CDR3 comprises 13 residues. CDR3 sequence reads: CASSPERGYEQYF. The CDR3 nucleotides read TGCGCCAGCAGCCCCGAGCGGGGCTACGAGCAGTACTTC.

This rearrangement joins TRBV12-3 or TRBV12-4 to TRBJ1-5, with D maybe TRBD1 (6 bases). The V end lost 6 bases, the J end lost 7 bases, and 13 bases lay between the germline ends. The length of the CDR3 is 13 residues. This CDR3 is CASRQGGGQPQHF. DNA for the CDR3: TGTGCCAGCAGACAGGGAGGCGGGCAGCCCCAGCATTTT.

The chain uses TRBV3-1 and TRBJ2-7; perhaps TRBD1 as D (6 bases). Looked up from germline, CDR1 is LGHDT and CDR2 is YNNKEL (reference sequence). The CDR3 is 15 residues long. Trimming shortened V by 4 bases and J by 4 bases, and 17 bases separated the two germline ends. The CDR3 loop is CASSPLAPGDYEQYF. The DNA for the CDR3 is TGTGCCAGCAGCCCCTTGGCCCCAGGGGATTACGAGCAGTACTTC.

The chain recombines TRBV25-1 with TRBJ1-1; no definite D call. The CDR3 is 14 residues long. V was clipped by 3 bases and J by 3 bases, with 11 bases between them. Germline V lookup: CDR1 MGHDK, CDR2 SYGVNS. As DNA, the CDR3 is TGTGCCAGCAGTGAGTCCGGGGTTTACACTGAAGCTTTCTTT. It encodes CASSESGVYTEAFF.

This chain's CDR3 is CASSLGAGDEQYF. The CDR3 DNA sequence: TGTGCCAGCAGCTTAGGGGCTGGGGACGAGCAGTACTTC. The chain has TRBV7-9 and TRBJ2-7; the D is unclear. This CDR3 is 13 amino acids long. V lost 1 base, J lost 5 bases, and 9 bases lay in between. CDR1 is SEHNR and CDR2 is FQNEAQ in the germline V gene (reference sequence).

The V call is TRBV6-2 or TRBV6-3, the J call TRBJ1-5; D is possibly TRBD1 (5 bases). V lost 0 bases to trimming and J lost 7 bases, with 13 bases between them. This CDR3 is built from 15 residues. Germline CDR1 is MNHEY and CDR2 is SVGEGT. The CDR3 here is CASSYSIGGGQPQHF. The CDR3, as DNA: TGTGCCAGCAGTTACTCGATCGGGGGTGGCCAGCCCCAGCATTTT.

The genes are TRBV19 and TRBJ2-6; 9 bases fit TRBD1. Germline-derived CDR1 and CDR2 are LNHDA and SQIVND (reference sequence). The V and J ends lost 5 bases and 13 bases, in that order; junction bases with no gene match: 9. This CDR3 spans 14 amino acids. CDR3 loop: CASSPGQGGKVLTF. DNA of the CDR3: TGTGCCAGTAGTCCGGGACAGGGAGGGAAAGTCCTGACTTTC.

This clonotype has a single count. The rearrangement links TRBV7-2 to TRBJ2-5; 13 positions match TRBD2. The CDR3 covers 15 residues. Per germline, CDR1 SGHTA and CDR2 FQGNSA. V shed 5 bases, J shed 7 bases, and the junction held 7 bases outside the gene matches. The DNA for the CDR3 is TGTGCCAGCAGCCCGACTAGCGGGGGGTCGGGGACCCAGTACTTC. As protein: CASSPTSGGSGTQYF.

Only a few counts were recorded for this clonotype. The chain joins TRBV29-1 to TRBJ1-2, with a tentative D call TRBD1 (6 bases). Germline loops: CDR1 SQVTM, CDR2 ANQGSEA. This CDR3 has 13 residues. Trimming took off 3 bases at V and 4 bases at J, with 12 bases between the two ends. The CDR3 region is CSVEPTGAYGYTF. For the CDR3, the DNA is TGCAGCGTTGAGCCGACAGGAGCCTATGGCTACACCTTC.

The chain joins TRBV3-1 to TRBJ2-7, with TRBD2 identical over 8 bases. The CDR3 sequence is 12 residues long. Trimming at V came to 3 bases and at J to 5 bases, leaving 0 bases not matched to a gene. The germline V gene encodes CDR1 LGHDT and CDR2 YNNKEL (reference sequence). The CDR3 here is CASSQRGDEQYF. DNA for the CDR3: TGTGCCAGCAGCCAGCGGGGGGACGAGCAGTACTTC.

The V call is TRBV4-1, the J call TRBJ1-1; D possibly corresponds to TRBD1 (5 bases). V was shortened by 0 bases and J by 8 bases, with 10 bases between the two germline ends. The V gene's germline CDR1 is MGHRA and CDR2 YSYEKL. CDR3 length: 13 amino acids. The CDR3 DNA reads TGCGCCAGCAGCCAAGATCCGAGACAGGAAGCTTTCTTT. It specifies CASSQDPRQEAFF.

This chain links TRBV11-1 with TRBJ2-1, with D possibly being TRBD2 (6 bases). In germline, CDR1 is SGHAT, CDR2 FQDESV (reference sequence). Trimming removed 3 bases at V and 7 bases at J, with 10 bases between. This CDR3 is built from 13 residues. CDR3 loop: CASSLLEGNEQFF. DNA of the CDR3: TGTGCCAGCAGCTTGCTGGAGGGGAATGAGCAGTTCTTC. Variable domain in full (rest from reference TRBV11-1 and TRBJ2-1): EAEVAQSPRYKITEKSQAVAFWCDPISGHATLYWYRQILGQGPELLVQFQDESVVDDSQLPKDRFSAERLKGVDSTLKIQPAELGDSAMYLCASSLLEGNEQFFGPGTRLTVL.

CDR3 sequence reads: CSARDEGAESRETQYF. CDR3 coding DNA: TGCAGTGCTAGAGACGAGGGGGCCGAATCGAGGGAGACCCAGTACTTC. This rearrangement joins TRBV20-1 to TRBJ2-5, with 7 bases that match TRBD1. Germline CDR1 DFQATT, CDR2 SNEGSKA (reference sequence). This CDR3 is 16 amino acids long. After removal of 0 bases from V and 5 bases from J, the junction contained 12 bases not matched to a gene.

Only a few counts were recorded for this clonotype. The chain is built from TRBV19 and TRBJ1-2, with D perhaps TRBD1 (5 bases). The CDR3 is made up of 10 amino acids. V gave up 11 bases and J gave up 7 bases, with 11 bases separating them. Germline V gene data show CDR1 as LNHDA and CDR2 as SQIVND (reference sequence). The CDR3 here is CASSGGGYTF. The CDR3 DNA follows: TGTGCCTCCTCGGGGGGTGGCTACACCTTC.

The chain couples TRBV13 to TRBJ2-7; 8 bases are a match to TRBD2. Germline loops: CDR1 PRHDT, CDR2 FYEKMQ (reference sequence). The CDR3 covers 14 residues. V dropped 5 bases and J dropped 2; count of bases not matched to a gene: 5. The CDR3: CASSHPGGAYEQYF. DNA for the CDR3: TGTGCCAGCAGCCACCCGGGGGGGGCCTACGAGCAGTACTTC.

The gene calls are TRBV9 and TRBJ2-2, with D possibly matching TRBD2 (5 bases). The CDR3 extends over 15 amino acids. Germline loops: CDR1 SGDLS, CDR2 YYNGEE. Trimming removed 4 bases at V and 4 bases at J, with 14 bases between. The DNA for the CDR3 is TGTGCCAGCAGCCCTCCCTCCGCGGGCACCGGGGAGCTGTTTTTT. Amino acids: CASSPPSAGTGELFF.

The V and J genes are TRBV29-1 and TRBJ2-2, with D possibly matching TRBD1 (5 bases). The CDR3 loop spans 15 amino acids. Germline V gene sequence: CDR1 SQVTM, CDR2 ANQGSEA. Trimming shortened V by 2 bases and J by 3 bases, and 13 bases separated the two germline ends. In DNA form, the CDR3 reads TGCAGCGTTGAACGAAGGGGCGATTACACCGGGGAGCTGTTTTTT. It encodes CSVERRGDYTGELFF.

The chain couples TRBV6-2 or TRBV6-3 to TRBJ2-2; D gene unclear. The CDR3 covers 13 residues. V was trimmed by 5 bases and J by 1 base, leaving 5 bases between them. Germline values: CDR1 MNHEY, CDR2 SVGEGT. In DNA form, the CDR3 reads TGTGCCAGCAGTAACAGGAACACCGGGGAGCTGTTTTTT. Translating gives CASSNRNTGELFF.

The gene calls are TRBV7-9 and TRBJ2-5, with 7 bases matching TRBD1. The CDR3 sequence is 14 residues long. CDR1 is SEHNR, CDR2 FQNEAQ, per germline (reference sequence). V trimming: 4 bases; J trimming: 2 bases; junction bases outside the gene matches: 4. CDR3 sequence reads: CASSSWDRQETQYF. As DNA, the CDR3 is TGTGCCAGCAGCTCCTGGGACAGACAAGAGACCCAGTACTTC.

The chain uses TRBV12-3 or TRBV12-4 and TRBJ2-2; D not resolved. V lost 6 bases and J 6 bases, leaving 17 bases between the germline ends. CDR3 length equals 15 residues. CDR3 nucleotides: TGTGCCAGCAGCCTCAGTGAACGCGCCCCCGGGGAGCTGTTTTTT. It yields the protein CASSLSERAPGELFF.

This CDR3 reads CATSRGTAYNEQFF. In DNA form, the CDR3 reads TGTGCCACCAGCAGAGGGACAGCCTACAATGAGCAGTTCTTC. The chain is built from TRBV15 and TRBJ2-1; possibly TRBD1 for D (6 bases). The ends were cut back, 1 base at V and 2 bases at J, with 6 bases in the middle. The CDR3 has 14 amino acids. CDR1 and CDR2 from the germline V gene are LNHNV and YYDKDF (reference sequence).

This clonotype was found once. J is TRBJ2-7 and V is TRBV5-6, with D perhaps matching TRBD1 (6 bases). V was shortened by 4 bases and J by 2 bases, with 10 bases between the two germline ends. The CDR3 extends over 13 amino acids. Germline CDR1 is SGHDT and CDR2 is YYEEEE. For the CDR3, the DNA is TGTGCCAGCAGCCCTGGACAGACCTACGAGCAGTACTTC. Its translation: CASSPGQTYEQYF. Combining the CDR3 with reference TRBV5-6 and TRBJ2-7 gives the whole variable domain DAGVTQSPTHLIKTRGQQVTLRCSPKSGHDTVSWYQQALGQGPQFIFQYYEEEERQRGNFPDRFSGHQFPNYSSELNVNALLLGDSALYLCASSPGQTYEQYFGPGTRLTVT.

The V gene is TRBV2, the J gene TRBJ2-3; 9 bases fit TRBD1. V gave up 7 bases and J gave up 13 bases; unmatched junction bases: 6. This CDR3 contains 11 residues. Germline CDR1 is SNHLY and CDR2 is FYNNEI. The CDR3 DNA reads as TGTGCCAGCACCCTGGACAGGGGAAAGTATTTT. Amino acid sequence: CASTLDRGKYF.

This chain's CDR3 is CASSSGQGNEAFF. The CDR3 DNA is TGTGCCAGCAGCTCCGGACAGGGTAATGAAGCTTTCTTT. The chain is built from TRBV7-6 and TRBJ1-1, with TRBD1 matching over 8 bases. With V trimmed by 4 bases and J by 7 bases, 5 bases remained unmatched. The CDR3 covers 13 residues. Germline V CDR1 and CDR2: SGHVS, FNYEAQ.

This chain uses TRBV6-2 or TRBV6-3 with TRBJ2-5; D is unresolved. CDR1 and CDR2 from the germline V gene are MNHEY and SVGEGT. The CDR3 spans 14 residues. The germline V and J ends were trimmed by 2 bases and 1 base, with 8 bases remaining between them. The CDR3 nucleotides read TGTGCCAGCAGTTACAGGGCTAGCCAAGAGACCCAGTACTTC. This translates into CASSYRASQETQYF.

The table lists this clonotype with a count of one. The rearrangement links TRBV2 to TRBJ1-1; D uncertain. The CDR3 is made up of 18 amino acids. CDR1 and CDR2 from the germline V gene are SNHLY and FYNNEI. The V gene lost 2 bases and the J gene lost 1 base, with 20 bases spanning the gap. Here the CDR3 reads CASSEFWSIGDENTEAFF. The DNA of the CDR3 is TGTGCCAGCAGTGAATTTTGGTCCATCGGGGATGAGAACACTGAAGCTTTCTTT.

V usage is TRBV11-2 and J usage is TRBJ2-7, with D possibly matching TRBD1 (5 bases). V lost 0 bases and J lost 2, with 14 bases in between. Germline values: CDR1 SGHAT, CDR2 FQNNGV. The length of the CDR3 is 16 residues. The CDR3 region is CASSLDTPTATYEQYF. CDR3 DNA: TGTGCCAGCAGCTTAGATACACCGACAGCAACCTACGAGCAGTACTTC.